These 12 T cell receptor beta chains originate from one sample sequenced in a study of OX40 agonist ivuxolimab in advanced cancers. Assay used: immunoSEQ multiplex PCR; TCRdb lists only in-frame clones, some missing. The top ten clones hold more than 10% of a sample with roughly 42,000 clones, approximately 86% of them seen once. This material consisted of CD4+ or CD8+ T cells sorted from blood, taken in a trial of the OX40 agonist ivuxolimab. The receptors originated from an adult with an advanced solid tumor such as melanoma, head and neck, liver or kidney cancer.

The chain has TRBV4-1 and TRBJ2-7; D tentatively reads TRBD1 or TRBD2 (5 bases each). V shed 2 bases and J shed 6 bases, with 11 bases lying between them. Germline CDR1 reads MGHRA; CDR2 reads YSYEKL. The CDR3 spans 13 residues. DNA of the CDR3: TGCGCCAGCAGCCAATCCGGGGCTTCCGAGCAGTACTTC. Translated, it gives CASSQSGASEQYF.

This chain links TRBV11-2 with TRBJ2-3; D is perhaps TRBD2 (5 bases). V was trimmed by 5 bases and J by 10 bases, leaving 13 bases between them. CDR1 is SGHAT and CDR2 is FQNNGV in the germline V gene. This CDR3 has 12 residues. The CDR3 region has the DNA TGTGCCAGCAGCCCCACTAGTGGGGCGCAGTATTTT. This translates into CASSPTSGAQYF.

The chain is built from TRBV5-8 and TRBJ2-7; D is perhaps TRBD2 (7 bases). The CDR3 sequence is 15 residues long. V was trimmed by 0 bases and J by 4 bases, leaving 14 bases between them. CDR1 and CDR2 from the germline V gene are SGHTS and YDEGEE. The CDR3 region has the DNA TGTGCCAGCAGCTTGGGATGGGGGGGCACGTACGAGCAGTACTTC. It translates to CASSLGWGGTYEQYF.

CDR3 coding DNA: TGTGCCAGCAGCTGGGGTAGCGGGGGCAATGAGCAGTTCTTC. Translated, it gives CASSWGSGGNEQFF. The V call is TRBV7-9, the J call TRBJ2-1; 9 bases agree with TRBD2. The CDR3 consists of 14 residues. The germline V gene encodes CDR1 SEHNR and CDR2 FQNEAQ (reference sequence). J lost 6 bases, V lost 4 bases, and 4 bases had no gene match.

The rearrangement joins TRBV11-2 to TRBJ2-7; a possible D gene is TRBD2 (5 bases). Germline CDR1 is SGHAT and CDR2 is FQNNGV. The CDR3 loop spans 16 amino acids. V gave up 3 bases and J gave up 0 bases, with 15 bases separating them. In DNA form, the CDR3 reads TGTGCCAGCAGCTTCCCCCGGGAAAAGAGCTCCTACGAGCAGTACTTC. This encodes CASSFPREKSSYEQYF.

This chain connects TRBV5-6 to TRBJ1-1; a weak D match, TRBD1 (6 bases). CDR1 and CDR2 (germline): SGHDT, YYEEEE. The CDR3 is 14 amino acids. V lost 0 bases to trimming and J lost 8 bases, with 14 bases between them. The DNA for the CDR3 is TGTGCCAGCAGCTTGGGGCAGGGGCTCCCCGAAGCTTTCTTT. This encodes CASSLGQGLPEAFF.

The chain joins TRBV6-1 to TRBJ2-2, with TRBD2 matching 7 bases. The trim removed 11 bases at V and 6 bases at J, leaving 0 bases unmatched. The CDR3 totals 10 residues. CDR1 and CDR2 from the germline V gene are MNHNS and SASEGT. The CDR3 loop is CAGGAGELFF. CDR3 sequence (DNA): TGTGCCGGGGGGGCCGGGGAGCTGTTTTTT.

The V and J genes are TRBV27 and TRBJ2-5; D is undetermined. The germline V gene has CDR1 MNHEY and CDR2 SMNVEV (reference sequence). The CDR3 spans 13 residues. The ends were cut back, 4 bases at V and 1 base at J, with 7 bases in the middle. The CDR3 nucleotides are TGTGCCAGCAGTTCTGTGGTCCAAGAGACCCAGTACTTC. Encoded protein: CASSSVVQETQYF.

The J gene is TRBJ1-1, the V gene TRBV28; TRBD1 is a possible D gene (5 bases). Germline lookup yields CDR1 MDHEN and CDR2 SYDVKM. The CDR3 runs 15 residues. Trimming cost V 2 bases and J 6 bases, with 16 bases left between them. The CDR3 protein is CASSLGNEGIAEAFF. The CDR3 nucleotides read TGTGCCAGCAGTTTAGGGAACGAGGGGATCGCTGAAGCTTTCTTT.

This chain connects TRBV5-6 to TRBJ1-1; D might be TRBD1 (5 bases). V dropped 4 bases and J dropped 0 bases, with 13 bases sitting between them. The CDR3 runs 15 residues. CDR1 and CDR2 (germline): SGHDT, YYEEEE. CDR3 bases: TGTGCCAGCAGCCCGGGTTGGGGGATGAACACTGAAGCTTTCTTT. This encodes CASSPGWGMNTEAFF.

This chain joins TRBV11-2 and TRBJ1-1; D not certain. CDR1 and CDR2 (germline): SGHAT, FQNNGV. V was cut by 1 base and J by 7 bases, with 13 bases left in between. This CDR3 has 14 residues. CDR3 residues: CASSLVGEWGEAFF. For the CDR3, the DNA is TGTGCCAGCAGCTTAGTCGGGGAGTGGGGTGAAGCTTTCTTT.

This clone appeared a few times. This rearrangement joins TRBV7-2 to TRBJ2-7; 8 nucleotides line up with TRBD1. Germline CDR1 SGHTA, CDR2 FQGNSA. The CDR3 has 15 residues. V trimming: 5 bases; J trimming: 5 bases; junction bases outside the gene matches: 11. CDR3 loop: CASSGDRGKPHEQYF. Here the CDR3 DNA reads TGTGCCAGCAGCGGTGACAGGGGTAAGCCCCACGAGCAGTACTTC. Full variable domain (remainder filled in from reference TRBV7-2 and TRBJ2-7): GAGVSQSPSNKVTEKGKDVELRCDPISGHTALYWYRQSLGQGLEFLIYFQGNSAPDKSGLPSDRFSAERTGGSVSTLTIQRTQQEDSAVYLCASSGDRGKPHEQYFGPGTRLTVT.